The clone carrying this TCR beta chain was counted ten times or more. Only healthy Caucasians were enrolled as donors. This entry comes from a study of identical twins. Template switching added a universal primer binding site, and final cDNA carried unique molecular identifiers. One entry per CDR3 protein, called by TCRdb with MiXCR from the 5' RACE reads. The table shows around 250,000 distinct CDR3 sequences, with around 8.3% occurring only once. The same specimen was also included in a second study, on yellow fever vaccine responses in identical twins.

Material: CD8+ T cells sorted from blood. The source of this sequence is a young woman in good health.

The CDR3 nucleotides are TGTGCCAGTTGGCATGAAAAACTGTTTTTT. This gives the protein CASWHEKLFF. This chain uses TRBV25-1 with TRBJ1-4; D gene unclear. Per germline, CDR1 MGHDK and CDR2 SYGVNS. This CDR3 has 10 residues. Deletions cut 9 bases from V and 6 bases from J, with 5 bases between.